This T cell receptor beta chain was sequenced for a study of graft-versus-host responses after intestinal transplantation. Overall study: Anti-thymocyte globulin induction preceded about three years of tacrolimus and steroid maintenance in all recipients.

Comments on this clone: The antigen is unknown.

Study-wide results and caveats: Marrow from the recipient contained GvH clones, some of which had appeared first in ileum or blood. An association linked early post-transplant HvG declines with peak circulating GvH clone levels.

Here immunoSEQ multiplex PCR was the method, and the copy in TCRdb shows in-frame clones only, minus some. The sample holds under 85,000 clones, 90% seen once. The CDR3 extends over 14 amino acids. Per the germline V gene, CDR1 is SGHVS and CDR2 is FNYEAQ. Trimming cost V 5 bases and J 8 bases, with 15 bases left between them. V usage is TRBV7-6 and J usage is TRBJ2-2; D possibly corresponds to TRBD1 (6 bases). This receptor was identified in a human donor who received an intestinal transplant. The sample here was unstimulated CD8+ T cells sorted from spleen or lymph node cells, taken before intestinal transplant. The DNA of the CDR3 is TGTGCCAGCAGCCACACGACTACAGGGGGGGAGCTGTTTTTT. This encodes CASSHTTTGGELFF.